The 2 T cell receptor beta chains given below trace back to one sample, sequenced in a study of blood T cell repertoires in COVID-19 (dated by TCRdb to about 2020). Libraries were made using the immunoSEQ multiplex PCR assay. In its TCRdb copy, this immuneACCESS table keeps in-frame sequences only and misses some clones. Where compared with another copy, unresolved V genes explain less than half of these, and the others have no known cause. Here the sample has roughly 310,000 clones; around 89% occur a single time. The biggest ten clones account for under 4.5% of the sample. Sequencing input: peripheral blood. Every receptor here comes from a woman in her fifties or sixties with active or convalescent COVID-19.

CDR3 nucleotide sequence: TGTGCCTGGGGTACGGGACAGGGGGCGCGAGGCTACACCTTC. This codes for CAWGTGQGARGYTF. The chain combines TRBV30 with TRBJ1-2, with TRBD1 matching 12 bases. The CDR3 runs 14 residues. J was trimmed by 8 bases and V by 5 bases; bases with no gene match: 9. Germline lookup yields CDR1 GTSNPN and CDR2 SVGIG (reference sequence).

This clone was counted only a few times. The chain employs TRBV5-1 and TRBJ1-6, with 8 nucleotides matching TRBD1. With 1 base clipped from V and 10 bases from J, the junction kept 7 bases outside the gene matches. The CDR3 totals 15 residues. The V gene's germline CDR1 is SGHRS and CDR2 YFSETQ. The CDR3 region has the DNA TGCGCCAGCAGCTTGAATTTGGCAGGGGGCTCACCCCTCCACTTT. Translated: CASSLNLAGGSPLHF.